This paragraph reports one T cell receptor beta chain. This sample was taken from a study of blood T cell repertoires in COVID-19. The germline V gene has CDR1 SEHNR and CDR2 FQNEAQ (reference sequence). The CDR3 loop spans 17 amino acids. The V gene end was trimmed by 1 base and the J gene end by 4 bases; junction bases not matched to a gene: 4. Measured with immunoSEQ multiplex PCR; TCRdb has only the in-frame clones, and not every one. The sample lists about 350,000 clones; approximately 89% were seen once. The receptor comes from a woman in her sixties with COVID-19, enrolled during active disease. The chain employs TRBV7-9 and TRBJ2-5; 15 positions agree with TRBD2. Sequencing was performed on peripheral blood. The CDR3 coding sequence is TGTGCCAGCAGCTTAGGGACTAGCGGGGGGGCCGGAGAGACCCAGTACTTC. Its protein is CASSLGTSGGAGETQYF.